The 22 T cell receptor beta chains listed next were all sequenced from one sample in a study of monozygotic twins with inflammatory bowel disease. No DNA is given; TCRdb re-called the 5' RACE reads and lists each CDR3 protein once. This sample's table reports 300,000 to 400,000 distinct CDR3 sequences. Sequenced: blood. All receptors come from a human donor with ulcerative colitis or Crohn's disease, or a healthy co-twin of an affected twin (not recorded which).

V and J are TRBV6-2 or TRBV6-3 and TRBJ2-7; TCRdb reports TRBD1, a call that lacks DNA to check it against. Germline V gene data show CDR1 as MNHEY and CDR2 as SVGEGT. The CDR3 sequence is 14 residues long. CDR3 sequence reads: CASSWGQRSYEQYF.

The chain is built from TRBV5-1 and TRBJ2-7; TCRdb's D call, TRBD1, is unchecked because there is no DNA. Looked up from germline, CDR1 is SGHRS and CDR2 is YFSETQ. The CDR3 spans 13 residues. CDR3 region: CASSLDPLSEQYF.

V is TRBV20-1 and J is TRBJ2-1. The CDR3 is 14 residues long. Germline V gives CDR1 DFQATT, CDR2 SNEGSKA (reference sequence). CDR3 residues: CSARPRTGFDEQFF.

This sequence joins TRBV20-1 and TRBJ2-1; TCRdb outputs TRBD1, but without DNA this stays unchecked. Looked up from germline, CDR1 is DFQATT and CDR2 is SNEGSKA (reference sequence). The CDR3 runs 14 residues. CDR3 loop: CSARGGGLENEQFF.

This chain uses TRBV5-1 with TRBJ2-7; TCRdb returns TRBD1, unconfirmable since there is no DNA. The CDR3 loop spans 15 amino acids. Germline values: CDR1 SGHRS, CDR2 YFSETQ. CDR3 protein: CASSPHRDRGLEQYF.

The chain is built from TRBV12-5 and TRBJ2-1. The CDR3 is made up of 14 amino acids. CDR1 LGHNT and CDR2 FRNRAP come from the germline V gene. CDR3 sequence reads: CASGLGQANNEQFF.

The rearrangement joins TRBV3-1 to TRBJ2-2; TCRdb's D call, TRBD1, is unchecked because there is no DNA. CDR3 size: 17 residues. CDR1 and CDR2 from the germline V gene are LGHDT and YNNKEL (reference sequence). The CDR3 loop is CASSQDSRQGYTGELFF.

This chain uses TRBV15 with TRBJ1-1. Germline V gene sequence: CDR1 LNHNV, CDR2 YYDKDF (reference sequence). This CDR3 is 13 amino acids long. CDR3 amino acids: CATSRAGSPEAFF.

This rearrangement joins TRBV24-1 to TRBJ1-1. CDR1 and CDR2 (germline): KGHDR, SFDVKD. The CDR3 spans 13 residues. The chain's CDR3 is CATSDYGNTEAFF.

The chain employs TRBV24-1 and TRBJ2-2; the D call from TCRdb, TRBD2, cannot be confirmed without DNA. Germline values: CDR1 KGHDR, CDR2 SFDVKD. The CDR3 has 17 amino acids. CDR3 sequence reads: CATSDLLAGASAGELFF.

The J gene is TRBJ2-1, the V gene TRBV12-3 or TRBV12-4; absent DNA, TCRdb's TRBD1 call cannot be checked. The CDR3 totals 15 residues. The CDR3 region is CASSLAQGAYNEQFF.

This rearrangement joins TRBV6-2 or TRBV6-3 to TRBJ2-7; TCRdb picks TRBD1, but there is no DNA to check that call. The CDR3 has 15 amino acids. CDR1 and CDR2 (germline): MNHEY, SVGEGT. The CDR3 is CASSYSTAGTYEQYF.

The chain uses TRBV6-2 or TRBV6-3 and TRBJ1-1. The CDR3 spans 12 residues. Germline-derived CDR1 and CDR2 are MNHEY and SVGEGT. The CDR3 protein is CASRDGRTEAFF.

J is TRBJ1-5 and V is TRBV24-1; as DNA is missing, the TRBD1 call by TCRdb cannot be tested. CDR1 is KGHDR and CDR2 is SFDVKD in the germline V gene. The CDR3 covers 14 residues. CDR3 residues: CATSDSVTGMPQHF.

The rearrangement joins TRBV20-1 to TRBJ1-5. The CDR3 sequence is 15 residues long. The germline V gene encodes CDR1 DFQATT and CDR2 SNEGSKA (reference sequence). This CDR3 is CSASRRGYSNQPQHF.

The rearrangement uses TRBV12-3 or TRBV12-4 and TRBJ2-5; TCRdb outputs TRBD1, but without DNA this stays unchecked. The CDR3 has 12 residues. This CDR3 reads CASNRGPGAQYF.

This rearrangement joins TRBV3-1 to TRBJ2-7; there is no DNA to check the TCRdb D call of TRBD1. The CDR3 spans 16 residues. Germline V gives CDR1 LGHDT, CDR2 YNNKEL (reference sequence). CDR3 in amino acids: CASSHSVGQGAYEQYF.

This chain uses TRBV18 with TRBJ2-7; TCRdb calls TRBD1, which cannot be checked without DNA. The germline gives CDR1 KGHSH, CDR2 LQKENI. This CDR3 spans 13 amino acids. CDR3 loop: CASSLDRDNEQYF.

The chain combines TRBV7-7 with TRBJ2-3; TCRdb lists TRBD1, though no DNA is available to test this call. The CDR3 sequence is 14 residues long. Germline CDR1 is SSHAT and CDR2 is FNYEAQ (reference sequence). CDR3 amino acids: CASSPTQGTDTQYF.

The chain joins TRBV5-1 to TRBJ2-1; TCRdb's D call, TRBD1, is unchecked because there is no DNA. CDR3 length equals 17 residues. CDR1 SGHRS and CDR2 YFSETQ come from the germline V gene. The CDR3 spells CASSLPPAGASYNEQFF.

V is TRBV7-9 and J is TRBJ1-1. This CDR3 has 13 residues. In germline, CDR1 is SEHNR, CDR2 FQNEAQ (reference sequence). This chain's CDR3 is CASSLGIITEAFF.

The CDR3 is CASSQDPGRRGDTQYF. This rearrangement joins TRBV4-1 to TRBJ2-3; the TCRdb D gene call, TRBD1, has no DNA to confirm it. Germline-derived CDR1 and CDR2 are MGHRA and YSYEKL. This CDR3 is built from 16 residues.